These 27 T cell receptor beta chains were sequenced from one sample in a study of cytomegalovirus exposure and HLA in healthy donors. The PCR contained 60 Vbeta and 13 Jbeta primers. Measured with immunoSEQ multiplex PCR; TCRdb has only the in-frame clones, and not every one. The data hold under 200,000 clones, with 77% observed a single time. The sample consisted of PBMCs. These receptors all come from a woman aged 40 to 50 in good health and CMV-seropositive.

The chain couples TRBV18 to TRBJ1-4, with unresolved D. Germline lookup yields CDR1 KGHSH and CDR2 LQKENI. The CDR3 is 14 residues long. Trimming left V 5 bases short and J 3 bases short, with 10 bases between. The CDR3 is CASSGEGPNEKLFF. The CDR3 DNA sequence: TGTGCCAGCTCAGGAGAGGGCCCTAATGAAAAACTGTTTTTT. Using reference TRBV18 and TRBJ1-4 for the parts outside the CDR3, the full variable domain is NAGVMQNPRHLVRRRGQEARLRCSPMKGHSHVYWYRQLPEEGLKFMVYLQKENIIDESGMPKERFSAEFPKEGPSILRIQQVVRGDSAAYFCASSGEGPNEKLFFGSGTQLSVL.

The chain recombines TRBV9 with TRBJ2-6; 12 bases are a match to TRBD2. J lost 4 bases, V lost 3 bases, and 8 bases had no gene match. Per germline, CDR1 SGDLS and CDR2 YYNGEE. This CDR3 spans 18 amino acids. CDR3 loop: CASSASGTSGSGANVLTF. The DNA of the CDR3 is TGTGCCAGCAGCGCCTCCGGGACTAGCGGGTCCGGGGCCAACGTCCTGACTTTC.

This clone has just a few counts. The chain carries TRBV5-8 and TRBJ2-7; 7 bases align to TRBD2. This CDR3 spans 16 amino acids. J lost 0 bases, V lost 2 bases, and 8 bases had no gene match. Germline CDR1 reads SGHTS; CDR2 reads YDEGEE. CDR3 coding DNA: TGTGCCAGCAGCTTCTTCCGAGCTAGCGGCTCCTACGAGCAGTACTTC. Translated, it gives CASSFFRASGSYEQYF.

This clone was recorded once. The chain uses TRBV5-1 and TRBJ2-3; a weak D match, TRBD1 (6 bases). CDR3 length: 15 amino acids. Trimming removed 1 base from V and 3 bases from J, with 12 bases in between. Germline values: CDR1 SGHRS, CDR2 YFSETQ. In nucleotides, the CDR3 is TGCGCCAGCAGCTTGATAGGGGGAGTTACAGATACGCAGTATTTT. Its protein is CASSLIGGVTDTQYF. Drawing the rest from reference TRBV5-1 and TRBJ2-3, the complete variable domain is KAGVTQTPRYLIKTRGQQVTLSCSPISGHRSVSWYQQTPGQGLQFLFEYFSETQRNKGNFPGRFSGRQFSNSRSEMNVSTLELGDSALYLCASSLIGGVTDTQYFGPGTRLTVL.

The chain recombines TRBV30 with TRBJ2-4, with 12 positions matching TRBD2. Germline lookup yields CDR1 GTSNPN and CDR2 SVGIG (reference sequence). CDR3 length: 17 amino acids. Losses at the gene ends were 1 base for V and 3 bases for J; bases not matched to a gene: 7. CDR3 in amino acids: CAWSGLAGGLVKNIQYF. DNA of the CDR3: TGTGCCTGGAGTGGGCTAGCGGGGGGGCTTGTCAAAAACATTCAGTACTTC.

CDR3 DNA sequence: TGTGCCAGCAGTTTCACCTCAGGGGGCGCGGGTGAGCAGTTCTTC. This sequence encodes CASSFTSGGAGEQFF. The rearrangement joins TRBV6-5 to TRBJ2-1; 8 positions agree with TRBD1. There are 15 residues in the CDR3. The V segment lost 4 bases and the J segment 9 bases; nucleotides outside the gene matches: 11. CDR1 MNHEY and CDR2 SVGAGI come from the germline V gene.

V and J are TRBV18 and TRBJ2-7; D unresolved. Germline CDR1 and CDR2: KGHSH and LQKENI. CDR3 length: 14 amino acids. V was shortened by 3 bases and J by 2 bases, with 11 bases between the two germline ends. Written as DNA, the CDR3 is TGTGCCAGCTCACCCCCCCCGCGCCCCTACGAGCAGTACTTC. It is translated as CASSPPPRPYEQYF.

This chain's CDR3 is CASYRGVTDTQYF. CDR3 bases: TGTGCCAGCTACAGGGGGGTCACAGATACGCAGTATTTT. This chain links TRBV2 with TRBJ2-3; TRBD1 matches 8 bases. With 8 bases clipped from V and 2 bases from J, the junction kept 3 bases outside the gene matches. CDR3 length: 13 amino acids. Looked up from germline, CDR1 is SNHLY and CDR2 is FYNNEI.

The rearrangement links TRBV19 to TRBJ1-5; D gene uncertain. The V end lost 6 bases, the J end lost 7 bases, and 13 bases lay between the germline ends. The V gene's germline CDR1 is LNHDA and CDR2 SQIVND (reference sequence). The CDR3 loop spans 13 amino acids. For the CDR3, the DNA is TGTGCCAGTAGCCAATCTCGCGGGCAGCCCCAGCATTTT. Its protein product is CASSQSRGQPQHF.

The genes are TRBV7-2 and TRBJ1-3; no clear D gene. Germline-derived CDR1 and CDR2 are SGHTA and FQGNSA. With 0 bases removed from V and 8 bases from J, the gap between germline ends came to 11 bases. The CDR3 runs to 14 residues. In DNA, the CDR3 is TGTGCCAGCAGCTTAGCGCACGGGGTAGACACCATATATTTT. Residues: CASSLAHGVDTIYF.

This rearrangement joins TRBV11-2 to TRBJ2-1; the match to TRBD2 covers 8 bases. The trim removed 4 bases at V and 6 bases at J, leaving 5 bases unmatched. This CDR3 has 14 amino acids. The germline gives CDR1 SGHAT, CDR2 FQNNGV. The CDR3 loop reads CASSSRTSTNEQFF. The DNA of the CDR3 is TGTGCCAGCAGCTCCCGGACTAGCACCAATGAGCAGTTCTTC.

The table lists this clone with a few counts. The CDR3 loop is CASSLEREGLDTQYF. The DNA of the CDR3 is TGCGCCAGCAGCTTGGAGCGGGAGGGCCTAGATACGCAGTATTTT. The chain combines TRBV5-1 with TRBJ2-3; 10 bases map to TRBD2. This CDR3 has 15 residues. Germline CDR1 is SGHRS and CDR2 is YFSETQ. The J segment lost 5 bases and the V segment lost 0 bases, leaving 3 bases of the junction unmatched.

This chain joins TRBV6-5 and TRBJ2-5; 7 bases are a match to TRBD1. The germline V gene encodes CDR1 MNHEY and CDR2 SVGAGI. The V and J ends lost 3 bases and 2 bases, in that order; junction bases with no gene match: 9. The length of the CDR3 is 16 residues. The CDR3 region is CASSYSGQVKQETQYF. CDR3 bases: TGTGCCAGCAGTTATTCCGGACAGGTGAAACAAGAGACCCAGTACTTC.

This chain links TRBV18 with TRBJ1-1; tentatively, D is TRBD1 (5 bases). The germline gives CDR1 KGHSH, CDR2 LQKENI. V lost 4 bases and J lost 0, with 9 bases in between. This CDR3 has 14 amino acids. CDR3 nucleotide sequence: TGTGCCAGCTCACAGGGGAACTTGAACACTGAAGCTTTCTTT. This sequence encodes CASSQGNLNTEAFF.

The V and J genes are TRBV19 and TRBJ2-1; possible D gene TRBD2, 5 bases. Germline CDR1 is LNHDA and CDR2 is SQIVND (reference sequence). The CDR3 loop spans 12 amino acids. Trimming shortened V by 7 bases and J by 5 bases, and 9 bases separated the two germline ends. CDR3 bases: TGTGCCAGTACCGGGATAGACAATGAGCAGTTCTTC. Protein product: CASTGIDNEQFF.

J is TRBJ2-5 and V is TRBV10-1, with 15 bases fitting TRBD2. The CDR3 extends over 16 amino acids. The trim removed 2 bases at V and 2 bases at J, leaving 0 bases unmatched. Germline V gives CDR1 WNHNN, CDR2 SYGVQD (reference sequence). DNA for the CDR3: TGCGCCAGCAGTGAGGGGACTAGCGGGGGGCAAGAGACCCAGTACTTC. The encoded protein is CASSEGTSGGQETQYF.

This chain joins TRBV30 and TRBJ1-4; possible D gene TRBD1, 5 bases. The CDR3 consists of 14 residues. Trimming shortened V by 2 bases and J by 8 bases, and 15 bases separated the two germline ends. Germline CDR1 reads GTSNPN; CDR2 reads SVGIG (reference sequence). The CDR3 loop is CAWSWRRDGEKLFF. Here the CDR3 DNA reads TGTGCCTGGAGTTGGCGCAGGGATGGAGAAAAACTGTTTTTT.

V usage is TRBV30 and J usage is TRBJ1-1; no firm D call. CDR3 length equals 14 residues. Per germline, CDR1 GTSNPN and CDR2 SVGIG (reference sequence). V lost 1 base and J lost 3, with 12 bases in between. This chain's CDR3 is CAWSASVVDTEAFF. As DNA, the CDR3 is TGTGCCTGGAGTGCCTCGGTGGTGGACACTGAAGCTTTCTTT.

The genes are TRBV6-5 and TRBJ2-7, with a possible D match to TRBD2 (7 bases). This CDR3 comprises 15 residues. Germline values: CDR1 MNHEY, CDR2 SVGAGI. Trimming took off 5 bases at V and 2 bases at J, with 16 bases between the two ends. In DNA, the CDR3 is TGTGCCAGCAGTGTTAAGGGGGGGCCGACCTACGAGCAGTACTTC. Protein: CASSVKGGPTYEQYF.

This clone was seen just once. V and J are TRBV6-5 and TRBJ1-3, with unresolved D. The CDR3 totals 16 residues. Germline loops: CDR1 MNHEY, CDR2 SVGAGI. The V gene lost 0 bases and the J gene lost 4 bases, with 13 bases spanning the gap. CDR3 nucleotide sequence: TGTGCCAGCAGTTACTCAGTGGCACCAGCGGGAAACACCATATATTTT. It codes for CASSYSVAPAGNTIYF.

The gene calls are TRBV7-8 and TRBJ2-1; TRBD2 agrees at 13 bases. Losses at the gene ends were 4 bases for V and 4 bases for J; bases not matched to a gene: 4. Germline lookup yields CDR1 SGHVS and CDR2 FQNEAQ. The CDR3 is 16 residues long. The CDR3 sequence is CASSSTSGRSYNEQFF. The CDR3 region has the DNA TGTGCCAGCAGCTCGACTAGCGGGAGGTCATACAATGAGCAGTTCTTC.

This clone was seen a handful of times. This chain joins TRBV10-1 and TRBJ2-5; TRBD2 matches 8 bases. From germline, CDR1 is WNHNN and CDR2 SYGVQD (reference sequence). There are 13 residues in the CDR3. Trimming cost V 5 bases and J 5 bases; bases outside gene matches: 4. The CDR3 DNA follows: TGCGCCAGCAGTCACCGGGGGGGTGAGACCCAGTACTTC. Protein: CASSHRGGETQYF.

The J gene is TRBJ2-2, the V gene TRBV2; TRBD1 agrees at 9 bases. This CDR3 is built from 16 residues. The V and J ends lost 2 bases and 4 bases, in that order; junction bases with no gene match: 5. Germline CDR1 is SNHLY and CDR2 is FYNNEI. The CDR3 bases are TGTGCCAGCAGTGAATCCGGGACAGGGTCCACCGGGGAGCTGTTTTTT. Encoded protein: CASSESGTGSTGELFF.

CDR3 protein: CASSFSTGQSYEQYF. The CDR3 DNA is TGCGCCAGCAGCTTCTCGACAGGCCAATCCTACGAGCAGTACTTC. The V call is TRBV4-1, the J call TRBJ2-7, with D possibly matching TRBD1 (6 bases). Germline CDR1 and CDR2: MGHRA and YSYEKL. V was pared by 5 bases and J by 1 base, with 15 bases between. The CDR3 contains 15 residues.

CDR3 in amino acids: CASSRDSNEQFF. The CDR3 bases are TGTGCCAGCAGCCGGGACTCTAATGAGCAGTTCTTC. The chain couples TRBV5-4 to TRBJ2-1, with a possible D match to TRBD2 (6 bases). CDR3 length: 12 residues. V shed 4 bases and J shed 7 bases, with 9 bases lying between them. The germline V gene has CDR1 SGHNT and CDR2 YYREEE (reference sequence).

The genes are TRBV2 and TRBJ2-5; 7 bases fit TRBD1. J lost 2 bases, V lost 4 bases, and 1 base had no gene match. This CDR3 contains 13 residues. CDR1 is SNHLY, CDR2 FYNNEI, per germline. CDR3 in DNA: TGTGCCAGCAGTGTACAGGGGCAAGAGACCCAGTACTTC. Translating gives CASSVQGQETQYF.

With regard to this clone: The junction departs from germline at one end; a sequencing error may be responsible. The J gene is TRBJ2-1, the V gene TRBV7-9; 9 positions match TRBD2. CDR1 and CDR2 (germline): SEHNR, FQNEAQ (reference sequence). The CDR3 is made up of 17 amino acids. The CDR3 nucleotides are TGTTCCAGCAGTTCTCAGGGACTAGCAGGAATTTACAATGAGCAGTTCTTC. This codes for CSSSSQGLAGIYNEQFF.